The 3 T cell receptor beta chains presented below share a single source sample, sequenced in a study of blood T cell repertoires in COVID-19. TCRdb keeps only in-frame clones here, not all; method: immunoSEQ multiplex PCR. The repertoire consists of 150,000 to 200,000 clones, with nearly 90% occurring once and the leading ten covering approximately 2%. The sequencing input was peripheral blood. These receptors were obtained from a man between 18 and 29 years old who had recovered from COVID-19.

This rearrangement joins TRBV4-3 to TRBJ1-5; 8 positions match TRBD1. The CDR3 covers 15 residues. The V gene end was trimmed by 4 bases and the J gene end by 4 bases; junction bases not matched to a gene: 6. Germline CDR1 and CDR2: LGHNA and YSLEER. The CDR3 nucleotides are TGCGCCAGCAGCCCTGACTACAGGGGGAATCAGCCCCAGCATTTT. Protein: CASSPDYRGNQPQHF.

V gene TRBV19 combines with J gene TRBJ2-3; 9 positions match TRBD2. Germline lookup yields CDR1 LNHDA and CDR2 SQIVND (reference sequence). Trimming took 5 bases from V and 4 from J; bases not matched to a gene: 4. The CDR3 is 14 amino acids. Here the CDR3 reads CASSLGLASDTQYF. CDR3 bases: TGTGCCAGTAGTTTGGGACTAGCCTCAGATACGCAGTATTTT.

This chain links TRBV21-1 with TRBJ1-4; TRBD1 is taken as the D call from the table, unchecked against the DNA. TRBV21-1 is a pseudogene segment. The CDR3 is 14 amino acids. The CDR3 sequence: CASSGTLTNEKLFF. CDR3 bases: TGTGCCAGCAGCGGCACGTTGACTAATGAAAAACTGTTTTTT.